This TCR beta chain was obtained from a study of T cells in Graves' hyperthyroidism and ophthalmopathy. Study-level findings and limits: Most thyroid clonotypes expanded above 0.001 appeared in blood too.

Points on this clonotype: Its antigen remains unknown.

Researchers took RNA transcripts and amplified the TCR beta CDR3 regions from them. Using the HTBI primer set, a first-round RT-PCR was run on the TCR CDR3. TCRdb re-analysed the multiplex PCR reads in MiXCR, keeping a single row per CDR3 protein. The table shows about 570,000 distinct CDR3 sequences, with under 60% occurring only once. The V gene's germline CDR1 is SGDLS and CDR2 YYNGEE. This CDR3 region has 16 residues. Between the trimmed V and J ends, which lost 5 bases and 2 bases, there was a span of 20 bases. The sample was peripheral blood or thyroid tissue (not recorded which). V is TRBV9 and J is TRBJ2-7; possible D gene TRBD2, 5 bases. The TCR sequence derives from an adult woman with Graves' disease, either hyperthyroidism or ophthalmopathy (not recorded which). CDR3 nucleotide sequence: TGTGCCAGCAGACCGGGAACTGGGTCTGGGCCCTACGAGCAGTACTTC. It translates to CASRPGTGSGPYEQYF.